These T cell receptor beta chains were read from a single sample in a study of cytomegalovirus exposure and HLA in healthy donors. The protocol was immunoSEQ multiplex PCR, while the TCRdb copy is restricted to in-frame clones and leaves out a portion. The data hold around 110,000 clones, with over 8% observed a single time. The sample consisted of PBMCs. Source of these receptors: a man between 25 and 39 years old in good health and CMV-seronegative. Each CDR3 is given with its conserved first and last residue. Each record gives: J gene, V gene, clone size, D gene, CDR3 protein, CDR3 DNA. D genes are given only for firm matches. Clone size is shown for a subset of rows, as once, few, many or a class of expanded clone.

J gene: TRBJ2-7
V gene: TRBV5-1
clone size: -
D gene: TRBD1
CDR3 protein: CASSSTGIEQYF
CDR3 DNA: TGCGCCAGCAGCTCGACAGGGATCGAGCAGTACTTC

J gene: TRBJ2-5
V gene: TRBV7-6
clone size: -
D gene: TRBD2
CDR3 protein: CASSSGLARGTQYF
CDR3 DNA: TGTGCCAGCAGCTCGGGACTAGCGAGGGGGACCCAGTACTTC

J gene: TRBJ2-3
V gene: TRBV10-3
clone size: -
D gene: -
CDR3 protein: CAIQDRSTDTQYF
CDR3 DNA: TGTGCCATCCAGGACAGATCCACAGATACGCAGTATTTT

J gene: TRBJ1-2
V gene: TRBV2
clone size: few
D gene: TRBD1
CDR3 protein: CASRPPPGTGGAYGYTF
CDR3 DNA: TGTGCCAGCAGACCTCCCCCCGGGACAGGGGGCGCCTATGGCTACACCTTC

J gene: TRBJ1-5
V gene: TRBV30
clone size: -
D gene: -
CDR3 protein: CAWSPQGKSGNQAQHF
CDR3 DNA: TGTGCCTGGAGTCCCCAGGGGAAAAGCGGCAATCAGGCCCAGCATTTT

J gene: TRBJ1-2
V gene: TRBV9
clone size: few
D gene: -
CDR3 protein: CASSVAADYGYTF
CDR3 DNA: TGTGCCAGCAGCGTCGCGGCGGACTATGGCTACACCTTC

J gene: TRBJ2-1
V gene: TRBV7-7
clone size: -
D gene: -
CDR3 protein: CASSLGRSGDSEQFF
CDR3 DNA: TGTGCTAGCAGCTTAGGTCGTTCAGGGGATAGTGAGCAGTTCTTC

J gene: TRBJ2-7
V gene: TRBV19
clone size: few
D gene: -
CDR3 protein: CASSRQGLYEQYF
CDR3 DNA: TGTGCCAGTAGTAGACAGGGACTCTACGAGCAGTACTTC

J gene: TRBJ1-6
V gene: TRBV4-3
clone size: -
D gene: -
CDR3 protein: CASSHQTEGSSPLHF
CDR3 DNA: TGCGCCAGCAGCCACCAGACAGAAGGCTCTTCACCCCTCCACTTT

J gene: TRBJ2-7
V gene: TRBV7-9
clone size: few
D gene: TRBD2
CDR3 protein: CASSETSGRPEQYF
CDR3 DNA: TGTGCCAGCAGCGAGACTAGCGGGAGGCCCGAGCAGTACTTC

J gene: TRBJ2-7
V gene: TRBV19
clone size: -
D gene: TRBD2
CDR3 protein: CASSLGTSGFYEQYF
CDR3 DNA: TGTGCCAGTAGTCTCGGGACTAGCGGGTTCTACGAGCAGTACTTC

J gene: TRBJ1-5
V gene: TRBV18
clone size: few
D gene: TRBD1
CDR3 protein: CASSPDRANQPQHF
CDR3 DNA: TGTGCCAGCTCCCCTGACAGGGCCAATCAGCCCCAGCATTTT

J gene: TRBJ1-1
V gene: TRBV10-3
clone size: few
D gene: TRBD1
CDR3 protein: CAISSTLLGTGGTNTEAFF
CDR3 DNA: TGTGCCATCAGTTCTACCCTTCTGGGGACAGGGGGCACGAACACTGAAGCTTTCTTT

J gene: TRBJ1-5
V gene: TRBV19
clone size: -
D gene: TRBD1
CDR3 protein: CASSRDREGRSNQPQHF
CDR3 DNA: TGTGCCAGTAGTAGGGACAGGGAAGGAAGGAGCAATCAGCCCCAGCATTTT

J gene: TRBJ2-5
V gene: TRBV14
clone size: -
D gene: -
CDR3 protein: CASSPRSKETQYF
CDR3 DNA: TGTGCCAGCAGCCCGAGGTCAAAAGAGACCCAGTACTTC

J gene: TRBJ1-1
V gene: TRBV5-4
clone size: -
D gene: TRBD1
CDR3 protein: CASSPQGQGITEAFF
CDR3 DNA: TGTGCCAGCAGCCCACAAGGACAGGGAATTACTGAAGCTTTCTTT

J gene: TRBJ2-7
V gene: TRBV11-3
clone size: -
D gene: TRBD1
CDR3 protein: CASSTRQGSEQYF
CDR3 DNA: TGTGCCAGCAGCACTAGACAGGGCTCCGAGCAGTACTTC

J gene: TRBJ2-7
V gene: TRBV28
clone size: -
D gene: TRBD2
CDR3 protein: CASSLAGANRAYEQYF
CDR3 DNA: TGTGCCAGCAGTTTAGCGGGAGCAAACCGGGCCTACGAGCAGTACTTC

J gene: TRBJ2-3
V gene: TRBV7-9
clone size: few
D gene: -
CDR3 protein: CASSPKTSSTDTQYF
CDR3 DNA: TGTGCCAGCAGCCCTAAGACATCCTCCACAGATACGCAGTATTTT

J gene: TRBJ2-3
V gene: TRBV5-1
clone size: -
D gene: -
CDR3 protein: CASSFSSTDTQYF
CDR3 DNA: TGCGCCAGCAGCTTTAGCAGCACAGATACGCAGTATTTT

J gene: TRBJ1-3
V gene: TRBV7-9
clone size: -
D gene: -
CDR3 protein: CASSSGEVSGNTIYF
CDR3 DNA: TGTGCCAGCAGCTCCGGGGAAGTCTCTGGAAACACCATATATTTT

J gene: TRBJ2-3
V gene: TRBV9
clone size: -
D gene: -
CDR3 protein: CASTGVADTQYF
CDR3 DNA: TGTGCCAGCACCGGAGTCGCAGATACGCAGTATTTT

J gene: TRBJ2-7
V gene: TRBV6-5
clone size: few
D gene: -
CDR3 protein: CASSLQGTGEQYF
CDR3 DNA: TGTGCCAGCAGCCTACAGGGGACTGGCGAGCAGTACTTC